Listed below are T cell receptor beta chains from one sample, sequenced in a study of blood T cell repertoires in COVID-19. The repertoire was sequenced with immunoSEQ multiplex PCR; TCRdb's copy has only in-frame clones and lacks some. The repertoire has 300,000 to 400,000 clones, roughly 87% of them found once; the top ten carry approximately 9.4%. Sequencing was done on a sample of peripheral blood. These TCRs come from a man between 25 and 39 years old with COVID-19, enrolled during active disease. Each CDR3 is given with its conserved first and last residue. D genes are given only for firm matches. The size field is filled for only some rows; it gives once, few, many or a size class.

>16|-|TRBV4-1|TRBD2|TRBJ2-1
CASSQPTSGSGNEQFF
TGCGCCAGCAGCCAACCGACTAGCGGGAGTGGGAATGAGCAGTTCTTC
>13|-|TRBV21-1|-|TRBJ1-2
CASSKGAGHGYTF
TGTGCCAGCAGCAAAGGGGCGGGGCACGGCTACACCTTC
>16|-|TRBV7-3|TRBD2|TRBJ2-1
CASSLRRSGRVYEQFF
TGTGCCAGCAGCTTAAGGCGTAGCGGGAGGGTCTATGAGCAGTTCTTC
>15|-|TRBV4-3|TRBD1|TRBJ1-4
CASSQGTGTNEKLFF
TGCGCCAGCAGCCAGGGGACAGGGACTAATGAAAAACTGTTTTTT
>16|-|TRBV3-1/TRBV3-2|TRBD1|TRBJ2-7
CASSQAPGTGWDEQYF
TGTGCCAGCAGCCAGGCCCCCGGGACAGGGTGGGACGAGCAGTACTTC
>17|-|TRBV4-3|-|TRBJ2-5
CASSQGRFEGAPETQYF
TGCGCCAGCAGCCAAGGCCGGTTTGAGGGAGCCCCAGAGACCCAGTACTTC
>16|-|TRBV11-2|-|TRBJ1-2
CASSLDLWDKDYGYTF
TGTGCCAGCAGCTTAGATCTCTGGGACAAGGACTATGGCTACACCTTC
>12|-|TRBV19|-|TRBJ1-2
CASSSRSYGYTF
TGTGCCAGTAGTAGTAGGAGCTATGGCTACACCTTC
>13|-|TRBV6-5|-|TRBJ1-5
CASRRKWDQPQHF
TGTGCCAGCAGGAGGAAGTGGGATCAGCCCCAGCATTTT
>15|-|TRBV19|-|TRBJ2-1
CASSQGLTVYNEQFF
TGTGCCAGTAGTCAAGGACTCACGGTCTACAATGAGCAGTTCTTC
>15|-|TRBV2|-|TRBJ2-5
CASSGQWRVGETQYF
TGTGCCTCCAGCGGGCAATGGAGGGTTGGCGAGACCCAGTACTTC
>16|-|TRBV9|-|TRBJ2-3
CASSVAGGFSTDTQYF
TGTGCCAGCAGCGTAGCCGGAGGGTTTAGCACAGATACGCAGTATTTT
>11|-|TRBV2|-|TRBJ1-3
CALGQGNTIYF
TGTGCTCTGGGGCAAGGAAACACCATATATTTT
>14|-|TRBV7-9|-|TRBJ1-4
CASSLRATNEKLFF
TGTGCCAGCAGCTTACGGGCAACTAATGAAAAACTGTTTTTT
>16|-|TRBV19|TRBD1|TRBJ1-3
CASSGGTGSYGNTIYF
TGTGCCAGTAGTGGCGGGACAGGGTCTTATGGAAACACCATATATTTT
>15|once|TRBV5-1|-|TRBJ1-1
CASSFFRVSSTAAFF
TGCGCCAGCAGCTTTTTCAGGGTTTCCTCAACGGCGGCTTTCTTT
>15|-|TRBV4-1|-|TRBJ1-1
CASSPPGQGRTEAFF
TGCGCCAGCAGCCCACCGGGCCAGGGAAGGACTGAAGCTTTCTTT
>18|-|TRBV11-2|TRBD1|TRBJ2-5
CASSLGTILTGGPETQYF
TGTGCCAGCAGCTTAGGAACTATCCTAACAGGGGGTCCGGAGACCCAGTACTTC
>15|-|TRBV25-1|TRBD1|TRBJ1-4
CASSETTGVNEKLFF
TGTGCCAGCAGTGAGACGACAGGGGTTAATGAAAAACTGTTTTTT
>11|once|TRBV12-3/TRBV12-4|-|TRBJ2-7
CASSQQYEQYF
TGTGCCAGCAGTCAACAGTACGAGCAGTACTTC
>16|-|TRBV5-4|-|TRBJ1-1
CASSSPGGLRNTEAFF
TGTGCCAGCAGCTCTCCGGGAGGACTGAGGAACACTGAAGCTTTCTTT
>16|-|TRBV4-2|TRBD2|TRBJ2-7
CASSLMGSGRGYEQYF
TGTGCCAGCAGCCTCATGGGCAGCGGGAGAGGCTACGAGCAGTACTTC
>15|-|TRBV27|-|TRBJ1-5
CASSLGHSGNQPQHF
TGTGCCAGCAGTTTGGGACACTCTGGCAATCAGCCCCAGCATTTT
>15|-|TRBV5-4|TRBD1|TRBJ2-2
CASSFRTGDTGELFF
TGTGCCAGCAGCTTTAGGACAGGGGACACCGGGGAGCTGTTTTTT
>15|-|TRBV18|-|TRBJ2-1
CASSPPSRQDNEQFF
TGTGCCAGCTCACCACCTAGTCGACAGGACAATGAGCAGTTCTTC
>13|-|TRBV11-2|-|TRBJ2-3
CASTQGGADTQYF
TGTGCCAGCACCCAAGGGGGGGCAGATACGCAGTATTTT
>14|-|TRBV6-5|-|TRBJ2-7
CASSYSTPGTAQYF
TGTGCCAGCAGTTACTCGACCCCAGGTACAGCCCAGTACTTC
>15|-|TRBV7-9|-|TRBJ1-1
CASSLALPFNTEAFF
TGTGCCAGCAGCTTAGCTCTCCCGTTCAACACTGAAGCTTTCTTT
>12|-|TRBV5-1|-|TRBJ2-3
CASSLDLDTQYF
TGCGCCAGCAGCTTGGATCTAGATACGCAGTATTTT
>15|-|TRBV7-8|-|TRBJ2-1
CASSLDVVGHRGEFF
TGTGCCAGCAGCTTAGATGTGGTGGGACACCGAGGGGAGTTCTTC
>15|-|TRBV6-5|TRBD1|TRBJ1-5
CASSRTGTANQPQHF
TGTGCCAGCAGTCGGACAGGAACGGCTAATCAGCCCCAGCATTTT
>18|-|TRBV6-2/TRBV6-3|-|TRBJ2-6
CASSYALTGYTGANVLTF
TGTGCCAGCAGTTACGCCTTAACAGGGTATACCGGGGCCAACGTCCTGACTTTC
>19|-|TRBV19|TRBD2|TRBJ2-1
CASSIGSSGRGGAYNEQFF
TGTGCCAGTAGTATAGGGTCGAGCGGGAGGGGGGGAGCCTACAATGAGCAGTTCTTC
>17|-|TRBV28|TRBD2|TRBJ2-1
CASSSFLTSGRPNEQFF
TGTGCCAGCAGTTCTTTCCTGACTAGCGGGAGGCCAAATGAGCAGTTCTTC
>16|-|TRBV4-3|TRBD2|TRBJ2-1
CASSQVGTSLSNEQFF
TGCGCCAGCAGCCAAGTAGGGACTAGCCTCTCCAATGAGCAGTTCTTC
>14|once|TRBV4-3|TRBD1|TRBJ2-5
CASSPDRGRETQYF
TGCGCCAGCAGCCCGGACAGGGGGCGGGAGACCCAGTACTTC
>15|-|TRBV19|TRBD1|TRBJ1-1
CASSYRQGGNTEAFF
TGTGCCAGTAGTTACCGACAGGGAGGGAACACTGAAGCTTTCTTT
>16|-|TRBV5-5|-|TRBJ2-4
CASSLVAGMAKNIQYF
TGTGCCAGCAGCTTGGTGGCAGGGATGGCCAAAAACATTCAGTACTTC
>16|-|TRBV7-8|TRBD1|TRBJ2-1
CASSDPGQGARNEQFF
TGTGCCAGCAGCGACCCGGGACAGGGCGCGCGAAATGAGCAGTTCTTC
>13|-|TRBV3-1/TRBV3-2|-|TRBJ2-3
CASSQGAGDTQYF
TGTGCCAGCAGCCAGGGCGCGGGAGATACGCAGTATTTT
>16|-|TRBV6-5|TRBD1|TRBJ2-5
CASSYLRRQGQETQYF
TGTGCCAGCAGTTACCTAAGACGACAGGGTCAAGAGACCCAGTACTTC
>16|-|TRBV19|TRBD2|TRBJ2-3
CASSVTSVLSTDTQYF
TGTGCCAGTAGTGTCACTAGCGTTCTAAGCACAGATACGCAGTATTTT
>15|-|TRBV7-2|-|TRBJ2-1
CASSLYRESYNEQFF
TGTGCCAGCAGCTTATACAGGGAGTCCTACAATGAGCAGTTCTTC
>15|-|TRBV7-9|TRBD1|TRBJ2-7
CASSLVTGAVYEQYF
TGTGCCAGCAGCTTAGTAACAGGGGCTGTCTACGAGCAGTACTTC
>16|-|TRBV7-6|TRBD2|TRBJ2-1
CASSLSAGGFYNEQFF
TGTGCCAGCAGCTTATCAGCGGGGGGATTCTACAATGAGCAGTTCTTC
>17|few|TRBV18|-|TRBJ1-2
CASSPPMRGGVNYGYTF
TGTGCCAGCTCACCACCGATGAGGGGAGGGGTTAACTATGGCTACACCTTC
>16|-|TRBV11-2|TRBD1|TRBJ1-3
CASSPRTGMSGNTIYF
TGTGCCAGCAGCCCCCGGACAGGGATGTCTGGAAACACCATATATTTT
>14|-|TRBV28|TRBD1|TRBJ2-7
CASSPTGSSYEQYF
TGTGCCAGCAGTCCGACAGGGAGCTCCTACGAGCAGTACTTC
>17|-|TRBV29-1|TRBD1|TRBJ2-7
CSVSRRQGAVGSYEQYF
TGCAGCGTTTCCCGGCGCCAGGGGGCGGTGGGATCGTACGAGCAGTACTTC
>15|-|TRBV5-4|TRBD1|TRBJ2-7
CASSFLGGQGNEQYF
TGTGCCAGCAGCTTCCTGGGCGGACAGGGCAACGAGCAGTACTTC
>15|once|TRBV18|-|TRBJ2-1
CASSPGGASHNEQFF
TGTGCCAGCTCACCGGGGGGGGCCTCTCACAATGAGCAGTTCTTC
>15|-|TRBV24-1|TRBD1|TRBJ1-1
CATSDGTVANTEAFF
TGTGCCACCAGTGACGGGACAGTAGCGAACACTGAAGCTTTCTTT
>16|-|TRBV5-4|-|TRBJ2-1
CASSLGGASSYNEQFF
TGTGCCAGCAGCTTGGGTGGGGCGAGCTCCTACAATGAGCAGTTCTTC
>13|-|TRBV7-3|-|TRBJ1-2
CASSLDRSYGYTF
TGTGCCAGCAGCTTAGACAGGAGCTATGGCTACACCTTC
>16|once|TRBV19|TRBD2|TRBJ2-5
CASSIGTSFGQETQYF
TGTGCCAGTAGTATCGGGACTAGTTTTGGGCAAGAGACCCAGTACTTC